This TCR beta chain came from a study of blood T cell repertoires in COVID-19. The overall study: There were acute and convalescent COVID-19 samples, and they came from the United States, Italy and Spain. The analysed material was cDNA or gDNA that came from T cells, B-cell-depleted T cells, or PBMCs.

The Seattle patients, enrolled during active infection, were followed longitudinally. As processed by the authors: Reference gene primer amplification in the assay estimated nucleated cell counts. Here immunoSEQ multiplex PCR was the method, and the copy in TCRdb shows in-frame clones only, minus some. The V and J calls and clone size are taken from that table; D and trimming were inferred from the DNA. The sample consists of over 450,000 clones, nearly 90% of them appearing once. With 0 bases clipped from V and 6 bases from J, the junction kept 4 bases outside the gene matches. The CDR3 length is 15 residues. Germline CDR1 reads LGHDT; CDR2 reads YNNKEL (reference sequence).

The clonotype was recovered from a man aged 18 to 35 with COVID-19, enrolled during active disease. The chain recombines TRBV3-1 (or the pseudogene TRBV3-2) with TRBJ2-2, with 7 positions matching TRBD1. Sequencing input: peripheral blood. The CDR3 here is CASSQEDRDPGELFF. The CDR3 DNA reads as TGTGCCAGCAGCCAAGAAGACAGGGACCCCGGGGAGCTGTTTTTT.